These T cell receptor beta chains were read from a single sample in a study of blood T cell repertoires in COVID-19. Clones were read by immunoSEQ multiplex PCR, and TCRdb kept only the in-frame ones, dropping some. The sample shows about 100,000 clones, 80% to 95% of them seen only once. Source material: peripheral blood. These receptors were taken from a man aged 70 or older with acute or convalescent COVID-19. The CDR3 runs from the conserved cysteine through the conserved F or W. Each record gives: V gene, J gene, D gene, clone size, CDR3 DNA, CDR3 protein. A D gene is named only where the DNA matches it firmly. Clone size is given for some rows only: seen once, a few or many times, or a class if the clone is expanded.

>TRBV12-3/TRBV12-4|TRBJ1-2|TRBD1|few
TGTGCCAGCAGTCCCCGGGACAGGGAAGGCTACACCTTC
CASSPRDREGYTF
>TRBV18|TRBJ2-7|NA|NA
TGTGCCAGCTCACCAGGGTTGGAGAACTACGAGCAGTACTTC
CASSPGLENYEQYF
>TRBV11-3|TRBJ1-1|NA|NA
TGTGCCAGCAGCTTGGGAACAGGGCTTGGCACTGAAGCTTTCTTT
CASSLGTGLGTEAFF
>TRBV7-8|TRBJ2-1|TRBD1|NA
TGTGCCAGCAGCTCCTTCCGGGACAGGAGCAATGAGCAGTTCTTC
CASSSFRDRSNEQFF
>TRBV5-5|TRBJ1-2|NA|NA
TGTGCCAGCAGCGCCCGACAGGCATTGGGCTACACCTTC
CASSARQALGYTF
>TRBV5-1|TRBJ1-1|NA|once
TGCGCCAGCAGCTTGAATGAGGGAGGGATGAGCACTGAAGCTTTCTTT
CASSLNEGGMSTEAFF
>TRBV11-2|TRBJ2-7|TRBD2|NA
TGTGCCAGCAGCTTAGAACTAGCGGGAGTAAGCGAGCAGTACTTC
CASSLELAGVSEQYF
>TRBV27|TRBJ2-7|TRBD1|NA
TGTGCCAGCAGTTTATCGACAGGGTCCTCCTACGAGCAGTACTTC
CASSLSTGSSYEQYF
>TRBV9|TRBJ1-3|NA|NA
TGTGCCAGCAGCGTAGAAGGATTTGGCGGTAACACCATATATTTT
CASSVEGFGGNTIYF
>TRBV20-1|TRBJ2-5|TRBD2|NA
TGCAGTGCTAGTAGGGGACTAGCGGGTTTAACAGAGACCCAGTACTTC
CSASRGLAGLTETQYF
>TRBV6-5|TRBJ1-1|NA|NA
TGTGCCAGCAGTTACTCGTGGGGGGTCAGCACTGAAGCTTTCTTT
CASSYSWGVSTEAFF
>TRBV29-1|TRBJ1-1|TRBD1|NA
TGCAGCGTGCCGACAGGGGGCGGCTCAGAAGCTTTCTTT
CSVPTGGGSEAFF
>TRBV5-4|TRBJ1-2|TRBD1|NA
TGTGCCAGCAGCCTTCAGGGGGCGGAGGGCTACACCTTC
CASSLQGAEGYTF
>TRBV30|TRBJ1-1|NA|NA
TGTGCCTGGAGTAATCTAGACAGCAGTGAAGCTTTCTTT
CAWSNLDSSEAFF
>TRBV11-2|TRBJ2-7|NA|NA
TGTGCCAGCAGCTTAGTTCGGACTACCTACGAGCAGTACTTC
CASSLVRTTYEQYF
>TRBV5-1|TRBJ1-1|TRBD1|NA
TGCGCCAGCAGCTCCAGGGGACAGGGGAACACTGAAGCTTTCTTT
CASSSRGQGNTEAFF
>TRBV6-5|TRBJ1-5|NA|NA
TGTGCCAGCAGCCCCGAGGTCGACGGCAATCAGCCCCAGCATTTT
CASSPEVDGNQPQHF
>TRBV6-5|TRBJ1-6|NA|NA
TGTGCCAGCAGTTTCCGCGGGTCACCCCTCCACTTT
CASSFRGSPLHF